This T cell receptor beta chain was captured by sequencing in a study of T cells in Graves' hyperthyroidism and ophthalmopathy. Germline loops: CDR1 MDHEN, CDR2 SYDVKM. This CDR3 comprises 15 residues. V lost 7 bases and J 1 base, leaving 15 bases between the germline ends. Using RNA transcripts as the source, TCR beta CDR3 regions were amplified. HTBI primers were the set used in a first-round RT-PCR of the TCR CDR3. TCRdb independently ran MiXCR on the multiplex PCR reads; one entry per CDR3 protein. The data hold 250,000 to 350,000 distinct CDR3 sequences, with over 15% observed a single time. Many counts were recorded for this clonotype.

The chain has TRBV28 and TRBJ2-3, with D maybe TRBD2 (6 bases). The source is an older woman with Graves' ophthalmopathy. The specimen sequenced was blood. The CDR3 DNA reads TGTGCCAGCACCCCCGGCGGGGTAGGCACAGATACGCAGTATTTT. Its translation is CASTPGGVGTDTQYF. Based on the CDR3 plus reference TRBV28 and TRBJ2-3, the full variable domain is DVKVTQSSRYLVKRTGEKVFLECVQDMDHENMFWYRQDPGLGLRLIYFSYDVKMKEKGDIPEGYSVSREKKERFSLILESASTNQTSMYLCASTPGGVGTDTQYFGPGTRLTVL.